These T cell receptor beta chains were read from a single sample in a study of T cells in Graves' hyperthyroidism and ophthalmopathy. TCRdb itself ran the multiplex PCR reads through MiXCR, one entry per CDR3 protein. The table shows over 500,000 distinct CDR3 sequences, with roughly 18% occurring only once. Sample: blood. The receptors were sampled from a woman under 30 with Graves' ophthalmopathy. Both conserved end residues are part of each CDR3. Fields, in order: clone size, V gene, J gene, D gene, CDR3 protein, CDR3 DNA. D genes are given only for firm matches. Size values are once, few and many counts, or a class for expanded clones, and some rows have none.

many	TRBV30	TRBJ2-7	-	CAWGMADEQYF	TGTGCCTGGGGGATGGCGGACGAGCAGTACTTC
-	TRBV28	TRBJ2-7	-	CASTFGGLLSSYEQYF	TGTGCCAGCACCTTTGGCGGTCTCCTCAGCTCCTACGAGCAGTACTTC
many	TRBV6-1	TRBJ2-1	TRBD2	CASSAEELAGAGLAPNEQFF	TGTGCCAGCAGTGCCGAGGAACTAGCGGGAGCTGGTCTGGCCCCCAATGAGCAGTTCTTC
many	TRBV28	TRBJ2-1	-	CASSYAQGTGEQFF	TGTGCCAGCAGTTATGCCCAGGGGACGGGGGAGCAGTTCTTC
few	TRBV2	TRBJ1-1	-	CASKGFMNTEAFF	TGTGCCAGCAAGGGTTTCATGAACACTGAAGCTTTCTTT
many	TRBV6-1	TRBJ2-5	-	CASSDLGRSQETQYF	TGTGCCAGCAGTGATCTCGGACGGTCCCAAGAGACCCAGTACTTC
few	TRBV6-1	TRBJ1-5	-	CASSDRVSNQPQHF	TGTGCCAGCAGTGACAGAGTGAGCAATCAGCCCCAGCATTTT
few	TRBV15	TRBJ2-7	TRBD2	CATSREHFVYSGTTDYEQYF	TGTGCCACCAGCAGAGAGCATTTCGTTTATAGCGGGACCACCGACTACGAGCAGTACTTC
-	TRBV14	TRBJ2-1	TRBD2	CASSPRLAGDWGEQFF	TGTGCCAGCAGCCCTAGACTAGCGGGAGATTGGGGTGAGCAGTTCTTC
many	TRBV2	TRBJ2-1	-	CASSERRSSYNEQFF	TGTGCCAGCAGTGAACGAAGGAGCTCCTACAATGAGCAGTTCTTC
many	TRBV28	TRBJ2-1	TRBD2	CASNTGTSGYNEQFF	TGTGCCAGCAACACCGGGACTAGCGGTTACAATGAGCAGTTCTTC
few	TRBV2	TRBJ2-4	-	CASSPAGRGDIQYF	TGTGCCAGCAGTCCTGCGGGTAGAGGGGACATTCAGTACTTC
-	TRBV25-1	TRBJ2-1	-	CASSLAFLYNEQFF	TGTGCCAGCTCGCTAGCTTTCCTGTACAATGAGCAGTTCTTC
many	TRBV29-1	TRBJ2-7	-	CSVIQTETGDEDEQYF	TGCAGCGTTATACAGACGGAGACAGGTGACGAGGATGAGCAGTACTTC
-	TRBV29-1	TRBJ1-4	TRBD1	CSVDRGEEEKLFF	TGCAGCGTCGACAGGGGCGAGGAGGAAAAACTGTTTTTT
-	TRBV3-1	TRBJ2-7	TRBD1	CASSATGGTTYEQYF	TGTGCCAGCAGCGCAACAGGGGGTACCACCTACGAGCAGTACTTC
few	TRBV3-1	TRBJ1-4	-	CASSQIGGPNEKLFF	TGTGCCAGCAGCCAAATAGGGGGTCCAAATGAAAAACTGTTTTTT
-	TRBV29-1	TRBJ2-5	-	CSVGTETQYF	TGCAGCGTGGGGACAGAGACCCAGTACTTC
-	TRBV30	TRBJ1-4	TRBD1	CACVTGGGLFF	TGTGCCTGCGTTACAGGGGGCGGCCTGTTTTTT
many	TRBV6-1	TRBJ2-3	-	CASSSPGRTDVTDTQYF	TGTGCCAGCAGTTCCCCTGGTCGGACAGATGTGACAGATACGCAGTATTTT
many	TRBV7-6	TRBJ1-5	-	CASSSGPRNQPQHF	TGTGCCAGCAGCTCAGGACCGCGCAATCAGCCCCAGCATTTT
-	TRBV11-2	TRBJ2-2	TRBD2	CASSLDSREDGELFF	TGTGCCAGCAGCTTAGATTCGCGGGAGGACGGGGAGCTGTTTTTT
few	TRBV4-1	TRBJ1-2	-	CASSQDFRVLWGYTF	TGCGCCAGCAGCCAAGATTTTAGGGTTCTTTGGGGCTACACCTTC
once	TRBV20-1	TRBJ2-3	-	CSARGRTIADTQYF	TGCAGTGCTAGAGGCAGGACTATCGCAGATACGCAGTATTTT
-	TRBV7-8	TRBJ2-2	TRBD1	CASSLHRDRGNTGELFF	TGTGCCAGCAGCCTTCACAGGGACAGGGGGAACACCGGGGAGCTGTTTTTT
-	TRBV5-1	TRBJ2-7	TRBD1	CASSEQGQSYEQYF	TGCGCCAGCAGCGAACAGGGGCAATCCTACGAGCAGTACTTC
many	TRBV12-3/TRBV12-4	TRBJ2-7	-	CASSLDSWEQYF	TGTGCCAGCAGTTTGGATAGCTGGGAGCAGTACTTC
-	TRBV6-1	TRBJ2-1	-	CASSPRGKSSYNEQFF	TGTGCCAGCTCTCCTCGGGGGAAGAGCTCCTACAATGAGCAGTTCTTC
few	TRBV7-9	TRBJ2-7	TRBD1	CASSLWETGGNEQYF	TGTGCCAGCAGCTTATGGGAGACAGGGGGCAATGAGCAGTACTTC
-	TRBV5-1	TRBJ1-2	-	CASSPLAQGTNYGYTF	TGCGCCAGCAGCCCTCTAGCCCAGGGAACTAACTATGGCTACACCTTC
-	TRBV20-1	TRBJ2-3	-	CSARDPTDTQYF	TGCAGTGCTAGAGACCCGACAGATACGCAGTATTTT
-	TRBV12-3/TRBV12-4	TRBJ2-7	TRBD2	CASSTSGLSYEQYF	TGTGCCAGCAGCACTAGCGGTCTCTCCTACGAGCAGTACTTC
many	TRBV11-2	TRBJ2-7	-	CASSPRDLGRNYEQYF	TGTGCCAGCAGCCCCAGGGATCTAGGGAGGAACTACGAGCAGTACTTC
-	TRBV18	TRBJ2-3	TRBD2	CASSPMPSGGTDTQYF	TGTGCCAGCTCACCAATGCCTAGCGGGGGCACAGATACGCAGTATTTT
many	TRBV30	TRBJ1-1	-	CAWIWTSEAFF	TGTGCCTGGATATGGACCTCTGAAGCTTTCTTT
many	TRBV30	TRBJ2-1	-	CAWSRDNREQFF	TGTGCCTGGAGTAGGGACAATCGTGAGCAGTTCTTC
-	TRBV3-1	TRBJ2-7	-	CASSQVGQLTYEQYF	TGTGCCAGCAGCCAAGTAGGACAGCTGACCTACGAGCAGTACTTC
many	TRBV20-1	TRBJ1-1	TRBD1	CSARAQGARNTEAFF	TGCAGTGCTAGAGCACAGGGGGCGAGGAACACTGAAGCTTTCTTT
-	TRBV28	TRBJ2-3	TRBD1	CASSSTDRGLTDTQYF	TGTGCCAGCAGTTCCACGGACAGGGGGCTGACAGATACGCAGTATTTT
few	TRBV5-1	TRBJ2-5	TRBD2	CASSLASGVGETQYF	TGCGCCAGCAGCTTGGCTAGCGGCGTGGGGGAGACCCAGTACTTC
-	TRBV11-2	TRBJ2-3	TRBD2	CASSHEAGVDTQYF	TGTGCCAGCAGCCACGAAGCGGGGGTTGATACGCAGTATTTT
-	TRBV6-2/TRBV6-3	TRBJ2-2	TRBD2	CASSYSWLAAASGTGELFF	TGTGCCAGCAGTTACTCGTGGCTAGCGGCCGCTTCGGGGACCGGGGAGCTGTTTTTT
many	TRBV12-3/TRBV12-4	TRBJ2-7	TRBD1	CASSAGTGVNEQYF	TGTGCCAGCAGTGCCGGGACAGGGGTTAACGAGCAGTACTTC
-	TRBV4-1	TRBJ2-7	-	CASSQVTPGSDEQYF	TGCGCCAGCAGCCAAGTAACCCCAGGCAGCGATGAGCAGTACTTC
-	TRBV3-2	TRBJ2-7	-	CASSQETRTGAHEQYF	TGTGCCAGCAGCCAAGAAACTAGGACAGGGGCGCACGAGCAGTACTTC
few	TRBV28	TRBJ2-7	TRBD2	CASSLSAGEIYEQYF	TGTGCCAGCAGTTTATCAGCGGGGGAGATTTACGAGCAGTACTTC
few	TRBV6-1	TRBJ1-1	-	CASSEAYQLTVPEAFF	TGTGCCAGCAGTGAAGCGTACCAGTTGACGGTACCTGAAGCTTTCTTT
few	TRBV29-1	TRBJ1-5	TRBD1	CSARDSTQPQHF	TGCAGCGCCCGGGACAGCACTCAGCCCCAGCATTTT